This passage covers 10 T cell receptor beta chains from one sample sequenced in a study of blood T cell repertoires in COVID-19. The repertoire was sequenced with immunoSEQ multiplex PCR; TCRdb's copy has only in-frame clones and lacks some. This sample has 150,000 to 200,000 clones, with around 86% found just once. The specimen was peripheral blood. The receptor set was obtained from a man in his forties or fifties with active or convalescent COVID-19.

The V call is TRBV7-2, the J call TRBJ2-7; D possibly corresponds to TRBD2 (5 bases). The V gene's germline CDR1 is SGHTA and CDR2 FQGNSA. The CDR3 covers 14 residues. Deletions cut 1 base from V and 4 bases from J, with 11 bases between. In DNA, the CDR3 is TGTGCCAGCAGCTTAGTGGTGGGAGTGTACGAGCAGTACTTC. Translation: CASSLVVGVYEQYF.

CDR3 bases: TGTGCCAGCAGTACGCAGGGGAGGGTTAATTCACCCCTCCACTTT. It is translated as CASSTQGRVNSPLHF. The chain joins TRBV2 to TRBJ1-6; weak D call: TRBD1 (6 bases). Trimming took off 5 bases at V and 6 bases at J, with 14 bases between the two ends. CDR3 length equals 15 residues. Germline V gives CDR1 SNHLY, CDR2 FYNNEI.

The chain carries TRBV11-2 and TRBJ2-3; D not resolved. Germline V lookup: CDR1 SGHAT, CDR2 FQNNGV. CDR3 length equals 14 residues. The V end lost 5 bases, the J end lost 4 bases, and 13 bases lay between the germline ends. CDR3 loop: CASSAVVGSDTQYF. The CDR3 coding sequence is TGTGCCAGCAGCGCAGTCGTCGGGTCAGATACGCAGTATTTT.

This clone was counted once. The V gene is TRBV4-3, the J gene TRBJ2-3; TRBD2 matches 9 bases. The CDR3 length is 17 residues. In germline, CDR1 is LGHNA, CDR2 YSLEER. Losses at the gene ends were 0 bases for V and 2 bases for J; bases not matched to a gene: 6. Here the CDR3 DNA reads TGCGCCAGCAGCCAAGACCCGCGGGGGGGCAACACAGATACGCAGTATTTT. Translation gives CASSQDPRGGNTDTQYF.

CDR3 residues: CASSPSRSEAFF. The CDR3 coding sequence is TGTGCCAGCTCACCATCCAGGTCTGAAGCTTTCTTT. The chain carries TRBV18 and TRBJ1-1; D uncertain. Trimming left V 2 bases short and J 6 bases short, with 7 bases between. Germline loops: CDR1 KGHSH, CDR2 LQKENI. The CDR3 is made up of 12 amino acids.

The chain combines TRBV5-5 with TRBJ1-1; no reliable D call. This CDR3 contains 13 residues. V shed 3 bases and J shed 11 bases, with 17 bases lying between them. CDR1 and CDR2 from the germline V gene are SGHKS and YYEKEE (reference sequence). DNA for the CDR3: TGTGCCAGCAGCTCCTATAGGGATCGGGAGGCTTTCTTT. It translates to CASSSYRDREAFF.

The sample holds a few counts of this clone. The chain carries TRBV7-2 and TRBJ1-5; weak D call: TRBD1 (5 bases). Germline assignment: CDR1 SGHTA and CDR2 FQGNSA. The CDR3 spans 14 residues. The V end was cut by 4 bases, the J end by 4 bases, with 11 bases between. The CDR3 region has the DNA TGTGCCAGCAGCTCACCCAGGGATAATCAGCCCCAGCATTTT. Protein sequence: CASSSPRDNQPQHF.

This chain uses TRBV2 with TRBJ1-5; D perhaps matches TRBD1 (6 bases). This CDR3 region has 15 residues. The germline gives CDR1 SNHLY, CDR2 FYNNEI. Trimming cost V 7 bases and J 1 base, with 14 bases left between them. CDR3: CASNNREPSNQPQHF. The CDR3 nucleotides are TGTGCCAGCAATAACAGGGAACCGAGCAATCAGCCCCAGCATTTT.

CDR3 sequence (DNA): TGTGCCAGCAGCCCCCCGCACGGGACTAGCGGAAAAAACATTCAGTACTTC. It is translated as CASSPPHGTSGKNIQYF. V and J are TRBV14 and TRBJ2-4, with 11 positions matching TRBD2. The ends lost 4 bases at V and 4 bases at J; junction bases unmatched: 9. The CDR3 contains 17 residues. Germline V gene sequence: CDR1 SGHDN, CDR2 FVKESK.

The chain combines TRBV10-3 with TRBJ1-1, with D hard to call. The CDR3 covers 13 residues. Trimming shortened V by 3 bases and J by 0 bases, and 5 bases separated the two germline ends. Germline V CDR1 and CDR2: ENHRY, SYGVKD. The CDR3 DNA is TGTGCCATCAGTGATGGAGTGAACACTGAAGCTTTCTTT. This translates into CAISDGVNTEAFF.